This T cell receptor beta chain appears in the sequencing data of a study of CD8 T cells in Susac syndrome. Reverse transcription of about 0.45 to 1 ug RNA was carried out with random hexamers. TCRdb reprocessed the immunoSEQ multiplex PCR reads with MiXCR, giving one entry per CDR3 protein. Of 150,000 to 200,000 distinct CDR3 sequences in the sample, over 90% were seen once. The sequencing input was CD4+ T cells from PBMCs. This TCR derives from a human donor with multiple sclerosis.

CDR3 amino acids: CATSEGHEQFF. The DNA for the CDR3 is TGTGCCACCAGTGAAGGTCATGAGCAGTTCTTC. V is TRBV24-1 and J is TRBJ2-1; the D is unclear. Trimming left V 4 bases short and J 8 bases short, with 5 bases between. This CDR3 comprises 11 residues. Germline V gene lookup returns CDR1 KGHDR and CDR2 SFDVKD.